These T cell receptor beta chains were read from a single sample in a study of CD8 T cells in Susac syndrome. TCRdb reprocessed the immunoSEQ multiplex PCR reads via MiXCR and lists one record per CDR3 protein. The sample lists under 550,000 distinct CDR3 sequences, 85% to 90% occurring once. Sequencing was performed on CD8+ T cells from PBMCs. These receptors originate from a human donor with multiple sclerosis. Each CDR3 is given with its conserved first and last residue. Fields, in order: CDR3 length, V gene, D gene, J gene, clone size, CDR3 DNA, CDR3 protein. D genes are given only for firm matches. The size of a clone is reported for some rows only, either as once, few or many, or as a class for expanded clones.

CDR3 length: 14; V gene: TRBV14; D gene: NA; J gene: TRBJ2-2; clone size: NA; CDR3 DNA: TGTGCCAGCAGCCCTATTTTGAGCACCGGGGAGCTGTTTTTT; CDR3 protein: CASSPILSTGELFF
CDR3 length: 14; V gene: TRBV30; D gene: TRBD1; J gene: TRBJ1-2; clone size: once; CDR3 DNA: TGTGCCTGGAGCCCCATGGGACAGGGAAGTGGCTACACCTTC; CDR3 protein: CAWSPMGQGSGYTF
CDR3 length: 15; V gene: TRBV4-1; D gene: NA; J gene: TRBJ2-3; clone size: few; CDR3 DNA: TGCGCCAGCAGCCAAGGGAATGGCCTTCTAGATACGCAGTATTTT; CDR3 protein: CASSQGNGLLDTQYF
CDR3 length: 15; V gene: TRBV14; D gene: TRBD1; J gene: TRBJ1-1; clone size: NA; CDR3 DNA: TGTGCCAGCAGCCAAACCAGGGGGTTGAACACTGAAGCTTTCTTT; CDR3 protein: CASSQTRGLNTEAFF
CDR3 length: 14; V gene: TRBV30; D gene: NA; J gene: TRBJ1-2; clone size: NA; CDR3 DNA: TGTGCCTGGAGTGTTATCACTGGGACCTATGGCTACACCTTC; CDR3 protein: CAWSVITGTYGYTF
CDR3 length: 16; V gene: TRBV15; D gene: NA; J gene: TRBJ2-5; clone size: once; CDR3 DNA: TGTGCCACCAGCACGGGGGGCAGGGGTGAGCAAGAGACCCAGTACTTC; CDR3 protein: CATSTGGRGEQETQYF
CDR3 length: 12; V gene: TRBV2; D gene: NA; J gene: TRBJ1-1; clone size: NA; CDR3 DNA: TGTGCCAGCATTCTAGGGGGGACTGAAGCTTTCTTT; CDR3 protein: CASILGGTEAFF
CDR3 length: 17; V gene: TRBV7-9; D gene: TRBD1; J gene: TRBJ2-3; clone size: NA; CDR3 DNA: TGTGCCAGCAGCTCGCGGACAGGGAAGAAACAGGGAGATACGCAGTATTTT; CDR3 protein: CASSSRTGKKQGDTQYF
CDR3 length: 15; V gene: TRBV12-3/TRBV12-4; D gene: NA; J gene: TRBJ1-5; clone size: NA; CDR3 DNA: TGTGCCAGCAGCAACGTTTGGGACCGTAATCAGCCCCAGCATTTT; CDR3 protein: CASSNVWDRNQPQHF
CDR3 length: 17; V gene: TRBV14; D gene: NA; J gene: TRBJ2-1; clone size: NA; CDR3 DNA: TGTGCCAGCAGCCAAGAGCCCGGCAGGAGCTCCTACAATGAGCAGTTCTTC; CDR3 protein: CASSQEPGRSSYNEQFF
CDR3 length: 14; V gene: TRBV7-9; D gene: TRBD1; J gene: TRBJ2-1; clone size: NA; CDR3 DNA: TGTGCCAGCAGCCCCCGACAGGGGTACAATGAGCAGTTCTTC; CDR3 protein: CASSPRQGYNEQFF
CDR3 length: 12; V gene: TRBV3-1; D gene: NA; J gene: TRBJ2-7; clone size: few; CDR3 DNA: TGTGCCAGCAGCCACGGATACTACGAGCAGTACTTC; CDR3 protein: CASSHGYYEQYF
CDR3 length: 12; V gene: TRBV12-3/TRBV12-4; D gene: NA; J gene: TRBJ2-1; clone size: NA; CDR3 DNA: TGTGCCAGCAGTTGGATATTGGATGAGCAGTTCTTC; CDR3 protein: CASSWILDEQFF
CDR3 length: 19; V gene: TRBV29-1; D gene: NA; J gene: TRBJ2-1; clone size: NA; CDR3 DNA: TGCAGCGTTGAGGACCCCAACGGGCAAGCCGGACCAGCGGTTTATGAGCAGTTCTTC; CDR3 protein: CSVEDPNGQAGPAVYEQFF
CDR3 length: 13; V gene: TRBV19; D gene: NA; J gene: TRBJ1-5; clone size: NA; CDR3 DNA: TGTGCCAGTAGTATAGCGATGAATCAGCCCCAGCATTTT; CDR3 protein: CASSIAMNQPQHF